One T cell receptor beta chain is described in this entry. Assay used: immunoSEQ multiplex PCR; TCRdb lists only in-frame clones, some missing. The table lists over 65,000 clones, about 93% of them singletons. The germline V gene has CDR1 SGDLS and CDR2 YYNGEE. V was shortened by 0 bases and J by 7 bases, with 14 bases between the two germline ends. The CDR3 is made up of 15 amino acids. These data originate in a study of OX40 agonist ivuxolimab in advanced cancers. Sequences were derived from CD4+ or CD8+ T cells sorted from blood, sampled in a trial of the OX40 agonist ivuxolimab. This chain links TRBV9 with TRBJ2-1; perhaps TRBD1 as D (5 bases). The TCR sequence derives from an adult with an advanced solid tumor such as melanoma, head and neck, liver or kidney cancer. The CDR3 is CASSVGGPNGNEQFF. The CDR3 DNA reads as TGTGCCAGCAGCGTAGGGGGCCCGAACGGGAATGAGCAGTTCTTC.